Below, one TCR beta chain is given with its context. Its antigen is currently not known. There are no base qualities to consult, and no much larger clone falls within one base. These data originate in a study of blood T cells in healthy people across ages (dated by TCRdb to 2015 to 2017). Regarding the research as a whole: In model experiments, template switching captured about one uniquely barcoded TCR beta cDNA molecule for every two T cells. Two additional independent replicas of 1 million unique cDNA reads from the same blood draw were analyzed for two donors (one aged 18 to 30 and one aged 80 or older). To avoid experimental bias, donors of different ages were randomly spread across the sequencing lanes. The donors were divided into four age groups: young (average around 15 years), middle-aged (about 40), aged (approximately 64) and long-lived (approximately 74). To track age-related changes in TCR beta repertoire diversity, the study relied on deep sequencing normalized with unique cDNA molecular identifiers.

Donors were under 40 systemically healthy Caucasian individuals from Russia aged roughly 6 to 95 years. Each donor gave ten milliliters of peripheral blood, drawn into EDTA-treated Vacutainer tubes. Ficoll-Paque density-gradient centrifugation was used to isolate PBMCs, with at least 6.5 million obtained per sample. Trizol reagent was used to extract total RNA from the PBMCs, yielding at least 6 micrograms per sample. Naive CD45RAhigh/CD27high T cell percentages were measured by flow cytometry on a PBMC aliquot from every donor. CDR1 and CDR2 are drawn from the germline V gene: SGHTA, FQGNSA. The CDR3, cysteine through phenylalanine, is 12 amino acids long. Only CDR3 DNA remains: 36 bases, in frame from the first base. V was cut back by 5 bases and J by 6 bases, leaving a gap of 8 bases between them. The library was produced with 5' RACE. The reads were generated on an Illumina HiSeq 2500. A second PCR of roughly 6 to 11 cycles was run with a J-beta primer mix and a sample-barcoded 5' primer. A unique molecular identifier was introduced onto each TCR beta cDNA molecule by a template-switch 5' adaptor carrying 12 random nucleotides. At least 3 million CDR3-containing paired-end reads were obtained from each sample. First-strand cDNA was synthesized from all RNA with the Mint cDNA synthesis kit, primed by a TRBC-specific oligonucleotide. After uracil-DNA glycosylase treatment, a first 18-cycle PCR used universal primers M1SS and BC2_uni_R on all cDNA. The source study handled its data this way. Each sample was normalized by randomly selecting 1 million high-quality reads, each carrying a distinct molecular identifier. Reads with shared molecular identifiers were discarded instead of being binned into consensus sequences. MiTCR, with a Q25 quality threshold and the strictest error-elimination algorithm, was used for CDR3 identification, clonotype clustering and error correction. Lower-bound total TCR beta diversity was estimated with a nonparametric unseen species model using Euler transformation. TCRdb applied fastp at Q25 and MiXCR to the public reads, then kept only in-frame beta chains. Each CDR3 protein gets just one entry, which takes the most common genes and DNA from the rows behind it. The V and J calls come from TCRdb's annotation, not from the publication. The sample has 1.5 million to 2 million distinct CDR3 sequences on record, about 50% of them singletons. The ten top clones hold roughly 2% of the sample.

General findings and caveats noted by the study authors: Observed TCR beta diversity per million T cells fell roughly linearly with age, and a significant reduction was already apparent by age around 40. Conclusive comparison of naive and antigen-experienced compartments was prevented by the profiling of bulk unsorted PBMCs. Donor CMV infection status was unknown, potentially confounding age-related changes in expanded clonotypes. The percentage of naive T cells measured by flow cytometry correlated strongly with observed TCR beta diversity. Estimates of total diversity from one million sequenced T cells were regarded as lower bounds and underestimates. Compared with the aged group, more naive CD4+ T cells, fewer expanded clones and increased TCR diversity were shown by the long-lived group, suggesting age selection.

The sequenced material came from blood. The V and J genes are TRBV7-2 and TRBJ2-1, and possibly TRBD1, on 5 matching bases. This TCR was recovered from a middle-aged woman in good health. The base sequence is TGTGCCAGCAGCACAGGCTTCAATGAGCAGTTCTTC. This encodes CASSTGFNEQFF.